Listed here are 26 T cell receptor beta chains from one sample, sequenced in a study of naive and memory T cell subsets. Both TRBC1 and TRBC2 were covered by a beta constant-region primer of two equimolar oligonucleotides. Each CDR3 protein gets one entry after TCRdb re-called the UMI-ligation and nested PCR reads with MiXCR. Altogether tens of thousands of distinct CDR3 sequences are present, roughly 15% being singletons, with the ten largest covering under 25%. The sample taken for sequencing was effector memory CD4+ T cells from blood. The sample's subset: effector memory, CD45RA- CD27-. The receptors originated from a human donor in good health.

As to this clonotype: With a much larger clone just one base away, this may be a read error. This chain joins TRBV3-1 and TRBJ1-1, with D unresolved. Looked up from germline, CDR1 is LGHDT and CDR2 is YNNKEL (reference sequence). V lost 1 base to trimming and J lost 2 bases, with 2 bases between them. The CDR3 has 12 residues. Here the CDR3 reads CASSQANTEAFF. The CDR3 DNA follows: TGTGCCAGCAGCCAAGCCAACACTGAAGCTTTCTTT. Full variable domain (outside the CDR3, taken from reference TRBV3-1 and TRBJ1-1): DTAVSQTPKYLVTQMGNDKSIKCEQNLGHDTMYWYKQDSKKFLKIMFSYNNKELIINETVPNRFSPKSPDKAHLNLHINSLELGDSAVYFCASSQANTEAFFGQGTRLTVV.

Here the CDR3 reads CASRGLGVEKLFF. The DNA for the CDR3 is TGCGCCAGCCGAGGTCTGGGTGTTGAAAAACTGTTTTTT. V usage is TRBV4-1 and J usage is TRBJ1-4; D call uncertain. Germline values: CDR1 MGHRA, CDR2 YSYEKL. The CDR3 runs 13 residues. With 8 bases removed from V and 7 bases from J, the gap between germline ends came to 14 bases.

This chain links TRBV4-1 with TRBJ1-2; the D gene is possibly TRBD1 (6 bases). CDR3 length equals 16 residues. Trimming removed 1 base from V and 2 bases from J, with 14 bases in between. Germline V CDR1 and CDR2: MGHRA, YSYEKL. Here the CDR3 DNA reads TGCGCCAGCAGCCAAGTCTCAGACAGGCCGAACTATGGCTACACCTTC. Residues: CASSQVSDRPNYGYTF.

V is TRBV7-9 and J is TRBJ2-1; 10 nucleotides match TRBD1. The germline CDR1 and CDR2 sequences are SEHNR and FQNEAQ (reference sequence). The CDR3 contains 17 residues. V dropped 5 bases and J dropped 9; count of bases not matched to a gene: 16. CDR3 in DNA: TGTGCCAGCAGCCCGAGGACAGGGGGATTGGTTTCAAGTGAGCAGTTCTTC. Translated, it gives CASSPRTGGLVSSEQFF.

This chain joins TRBV12-3 or TRBV12-4 and TRBJ1-1, with D possibly TRBD1 on 5 matching bases. The length of the CDR3 is 14 residues. Deletions cut 5 bases from V and 3 bases from J, with 13 bases between. CDR3 region: CASSRQGRDTEAFF. In nucleotides, the CDR3 is TGTGCCAGCAGTCGTCAGGGTCGGGACACTGAAGCTTTCTTT.

In this sample, this clonotype turned up many times. J is TRBJ2-1 and V is TRBV9, with 7 bases identical to TRBD2. J lost 6 bases, V lost 3 bases, and 6 bases had no gene match. Germline-derived CDR1 and CDR2 are SGDLS and YYNGEE. This CDR3 contains 14 residues. The CDR3 DNA is TGTGCCAGCAGCGCAGGGAGGGCCTTCAATGAGCAGTTCTTC. Amino acids: CASSAGRAFNEQFF.

The V gene is TRBV12-3 or TRBV12-4, the J gene TRBJ1-4, with 10 bases lining up with TRBD1. The CDR3 has 13 amino acids. The V segment lost 6 bases and the J segment 10 bases; nucleotides outside the gene matches: 5. The CDR3 loop reads CASRDRGNGKLFF. The CDR3 nucleotides read TGTGCCAGCAGGGACAGGGGGAACGGAAAACTGTTTTTT.

In this sample, this clonotype is medium-sized. This sequence joins TRBV19 and TRBJ2-7; D is unresolved. V was pared by 3 bases and J by 7 bases, with 16 bases between. Germline CDR1 LNHDA, CDR2 SQIVND (reference sequence). This CDR3 has 14 amino acids. This CDR3 reads CASSIGGTRFEQYF. CDR3 DNA: TGTGCCAGTAGTATCGGCGGAACCCGCTTTGAGCAGTACTTC.

This clonotype appeared a few times. The chain is built from TRBV6-5 and TRBJ1-1; a possible D gene is TRBD1 (5 bases). CDR3 length equals 13 residues. Trimming took 5 bases from V and 4 from J, leaving 11 bases between them. Per the germline V gene, CDR1 is MNHEY and CDR2 is SVGAGI. The CDR3 DNA reads as TGTGCCAGCAGTCTCAGGGCGGTCACTGAAGCTTTCTTT. Translated, it gives CASSLRAVTEAFF.

The rearrangement joins TRBV29-1 to TRBJ2-3, with D perhaps matching TRBD1 or TRBD2 (5 bases each). The V gene lost 3 bases and the J gene lost 5 bases, with 9 bases spanning the gap. Germline V lookup: CDR1 SQVTM, CDR2 ANQGSEA. The CDR3 runs to 12 residues. The CDR3 loop is CSVEDGGDTQYF. In nucleotides, the CDR3 is TGCAGCGTTGAGGATGGGGGAGATACGCAGTATTTT.

This clonotype was detected ten times or more. The chain employs TRBV2 and TRBJ2-7; the D is unclear. V was clipped by 4 bases and J by 2 bases, with 9 bases between them. Germline V lookup: CDR1 SNHLY, CDR2 FYNNEI. The CDR3 is made up of 13 amino acids. This chain's CDR3 is CASSALSTYEQYF. CDR3 DNA: TGTGCCAGCAGTGCACTAAGCACCTACGAGCAGTACTTC.

This chain links TRBV29-1 with TRBJ2-1; 11 bases are a match to TRBD2. CDR1 is SQVTM, CDR2 ANQGSEA, per germline. V lost 4 bases, J lost 3 bases, and 8 bases stayed unmatched. CDR3 length: 16 residues. CDR3 protein: CSVVQTSGSSYNEQFF. The CDR3 DNA is TGCAGCGTTGTGCAAACTAGCGGGAGTAGCTACAATGAGCAGTTCTTC.

Ten or more counts support this clonotype. CDR3 DNA sequence: TGCAGCGTTAACAGGGGTCACCAAGAGACCCAGTACTTC. It codes for CSVNRGHQETQYF. The chain combines TRBV29-1 with TRBJ2-5, with 7 positions matching TRBD1. In germline, CDR1 is SQVTM, CDR2 ANQGSEA. Trimming cost V 5 bases and J 0 bases; bases outside gene matches: 3. The CDR3 is 13 residues long.

The chain uses TRBV5-5 and TRBJ2-3; 14 bases are shared with TRBD2. Germline CDR1 and CDR2: SGHKS and YYEKEE (reference sequence). The CDR3 contains 19 residues. V shed 0 bases and J 4 bases; nucleotides not matched to a gene: 10. CDR3 in DNA: TGTGCCAGCAGCTTGGAATCGGGGACTAGCGGGAGAGCAGCAGATACGCAGTATTTT. Amino acids: CASSLESGTSGRAADTQYF. The full variable domain, with the rest looked up from reference TRBV5-5 and TRBJ2-3, is DAGVTQSPTHLIKTRGQQVTLRCSPISGHKSVSWYQQVLGQGPQFIFQYYEKEERGRGNFPDRFSARQFPNYSSELNVNALLLGDSALYLCASSLESGTSGRAADTQYFGPGTRLTVL.

The genes are TRBV20-1 and TRBJ2-1, with TRBD1 matching over 10 bases. After removal of 7 bases from V and 6 bases from J, the junction contained 6 bases not matched to a gene. The CDR3 sequence is 13 residues long. CDR1 is DFQATT, CDR2 SNEGSKA, per germline (reference sequence). CDR3: CSVGTGAINEQFF. The CDR3 coding sequence is TGCAGTGTCGGGACAGGGGCAATCAATGAGCAGTTCTTC.

This clonotype was recorded many times. CDR3 nucleotide sequence: TGTGCCAGCAGCTCTAGCGGGAGTGGGACAGATACGCAGTATTTT. This translates into CASSSSGSGTDTQYF. V gene TRBV7-7 combines with J gene TRBJ2-3, with 10 bases that match TRBD2. Unmatched junction bases numbered 4, after V lost 4 bases and J lost 3 bases. The CDR3 spans 15 residues. Germline V CDR1 and CDR2: SSHAT, FNYEAQ (reference sequence).

This clonotype has more than one count but fewer than ten. The J gene is TRBJ2-7, the V gene TRBV6-5; D gene ambiguous. Trimming cost V 2 bases and J 3 bases, with 14 bases left between them. The germline V gene has CDR1 MNHEY and CDR2 SVGAGI. CDR3 length: 15 residues. The CDR3 here is CASSYGSETGYEQYF. CDR3 DNA: TGTGCCAGCAGTTACGGTTCCGAGACGGGCTACGAGCAGTACTTC.

In regard to this clonotype: A much larger clone lies a single base off, so this may be a read error. The chain joins TRBV5-1 to TRBJ2-7; tentative D call: TRBD1 (6 bases). Germline CDR1 reads SGHRS; CDR2 reads YFSETQ. The CDR3 runs to 14 residues. CDR3 DNA sequence: TGCGCCAGCAGCTTGGATCAGGGGACCTACAAGCAGTACTTC. This gives the protein CASSLDQGTYKQYF.

This clonotype has only a few counts. The V call is TRBV11-2, the J call TRBJ2-7; the D is unclear. Germline CDR1 is SGHAT and CDR2 is FQNNGV. Trimming cost V 1 base and J 4 bases, with 8 bases left between them. The CDR3 has 13 residues. CDR3 region: CASSLVGLYEQYF. CDR3 in DNA: TGTGCCAGCAGCTTAGTAGGGTTATACGAGCAGTACTTC.

This rearrangement joins TRBV6-2 or TRBV6-3 to TRBJ2-7, with TRBD2 identical over 8 bases. Germline values: CDR1 MNHEY, CDR2 SVGEGT. There are 14 residues in the CDR3. V lost 6 bases to trimming and J lost 3 bases; unmatched junction nucleotides: 7. CDR3 loop: CASSPGGSLYEQYF. In DNA form, the CDR3 reads TGTGCCAGCAGCCCGGGGGGGTCTCTCTACGAGCAGTACTTC.

This CDR3 reads CASSYSGPSNEKLFF. CDR3 nucleotides: TGTGCCAGCAGTTACTCGGGACCGAGTAATGAAAAACTGTTTTTT. V is TRBV6-5 and J is TRBJ1-4; TRBD1 is a possible D gene (5 bases). The V gene's germline CDR1 is MNHEY and CDR2 SVGAGI. The CDR3 consists of 15 residues. V lost 0 bases to trimming and J lost 4 bases, with 9 bases between them.

This clonotype was picked up a small number of times. J is TRBJ1-3 and V is TRBV6-5, with no clear D. Germline CDR1 MNHEY, CDR2 SVGAGI. Deletions cut 2 bases from V and 0 bases from J, with 8 bases between. This CDR3 spans 15 amino acids. CDR3 DNA sequence: TGTGCCAGCAGTTACCGACCGGTCTCTGGAAACACCATATATTTT. Its protein is CASSYRPVSGNTIYF.

The chain couples TRBV6-2 or TRBV6-3 to TRBJ2-3, with D hard to call. There are 13 residues in the CDR3. In germline, CDR1 is MNHEY, CDR2 SVGEGT. Trimming pared 0 bases from V and 4 bases from J, leaving 5 bases between. The CDR3 nucleotides read TGTGCCAGCAGTTACTCGAGACCAGATACGCAGTATTTT. Translated: CASSYSRPDTQYF.

The chain carries TRBV25-1 and TRBJ2-7, with 9 nucleotides matching TRBD2. V shed 2 bases and J 4 bases; nucleotides not matched to a gene: 18. Germline V gives CDR1 MGHDK, CDR2 SYGVNS. There are 19 residues in the CDR3. The CDR3 DNA reads as TGTGCCAGCAGTGAAGGCCAGGGAATTAGCGGGAGTAAGAAATACGAGCAGTACTTC. Encoded protein: CASSEGQGISGSKKYEQYF.

V is TRBV11-2 and J is TRBJ1-6; D is unclear. Trimming pared 5 bases from V and 4 bases from J, leaving 18 bases between. CDR1 and CDR2 (germline): SGHAT, FQNNGV. The CDR3 has 17 residues. In DNA, the CDR3 is TGTGCCAGCAGCCCTACGCCTGGGCAAGGGTATAATTCACCCCTCCACTTT. This sequence encodes CASSPTPGQGYNSPLHF. Using reference TRBV11-2 and TRBJ1-6 for the parts outside the CDR3, the full variable domain is EAGVAQSPRYKIIEKRQSVAFWCNPISGHATLYWYQQILGQGPKLLIQFQNNGVVDDSQLPKDRFSAERLKGVDSTLKIQPAKLEDSAVYLCASSPTPGQGYNSPLHFGNGTRLTVT.

A few counts support this clonotype. The V call is TRBV4-1, the J call TRBJ2-1, with D tentatively TRBD1 or TRBD2 (5 bases each). CDR3 size: 14 residues. With 4 bases removed from V and 7 bases from J, the gap between germline ends came to 14 bases. Germline lookup yields CDR1 MGHRA and CDR2 YSYEKL. For the CDR3, the DNA is TGCGCCAGCAGCCGGGGACCATCGCGGAATGAGCAGTTCTTC. This sequence encodes CASSRGPSRNEQFF.